The clone carrying this TCR beta chain was counted only a few times. Its antigen is not known. Primers used in a second PCR of about 6 to 11 cycles were a sample-barcoded 5' primer and a J-beta primer mix. A single record per CDR3 protein comes from TCRdb applying MiXCR to the 5' RACE reads. The table includes around 1.7 million distinct CDR3 sequences, roughly 27% detected once. The draw of peripheral blood yielded ten milliliters from each donor. This CDR3 is 13 amino acids long. V was shortened by 1 base and J by 7 bases, with 11 bases between the two germline ends. Germline V lookup: CDR1 SGHRS, CDR2 YFSETQ. This entry belongs to a study of blood T cells in healthy people across ages. Study-wide findings and caveats: Unknown donor CMV status possibly confounded expanded clonotype changes.

The sample comprised blood. This sequence originates from a woman in her twenties or thirties in good health. This rearrangement joins TRBV5-1 to TRBJ1-2, with D perhaps matching TRBD1 (5 bases). The CDR3: CASSLNGQGGYTF. Written as DNA, the CDR3 is TGCGCCAGCAGCTTGAATGGGCAGGGTGGCTACACCTTC.